This T cell receptor (beta chain) was captured by sequencing in a study of T cells after yellow fever vaccination. They built TCR cDNA with 5'RACE template switching, a step that put in a universal primer site and UMIs. TCRdb reprocessed the 5' RACE reads with MiXCR, giving one entry per CDR3 protein. The table lists over 120,000 distinct CDR3 sequences, more than 6.5% of them singletons. With 5 bases removed from V and 5 bases from J, the gap between germline ends came to 15 bases. This CDR3 comprises 15 residues. Germline CDR1 SEHNR, CDR2 FQNEAQ (reference sequence). There are many counts of this clonotype.

Material: CD4+ T cells sorted from PBMCs, obtained 10 days after the yellow fever booster vaccination. V is TRBV7-9 and J is TRBJ1-4; maybe TRBD1 (6 bases). This receptor was obtained from a man aged 25 to 45 who received the YFV17D yellow fever vaccine. The DNA of the CDR3 is TGTGCCAGCAGCATTACAATGACAGGAAATGAAAAACTGTTTTTT. It is translated as CASSITMTGNEKLFF.